One and the same sample provided the 31 T cell receptor beta chains below, sequenced in a study of beta chain features in type 1 diabetes. Study outcomes and limitations: Significant though moderate, a shortening of TCRB CDR3s appeared in all four CD4+ subsets of Type 1 diabetes patients.

These receptors have no identified antigens. Expressed TCRB transcripts were sequenced after all isolated RNA was converted to cDNA. The assay was immunoSEQ multiplex PCR, and TCRdb's table has in-frame clones only and misses some. The sample shows a few hundred thousand clones, 13% of them seen only once. Sequencing was carried out using naive CD4+ T cells from blood. These receptors were obtained from a young woman with type 1 diabetes.

V and J are TRBV2 and TRBJ2-2; 10 nucleotides match TRBD1. CDR3 length: 16 amino acids. The V gene's germline CDR1 is SNHLY and CDR2 FYNNEI. J lost 9 bases, V lost 5 bases, and 12 bases had no gene match. The DNA for the CDR3 is TGTGCCAGCAGTTACCGGGACAGGGGTCTTAACAGGGAGCTGTTTTTT. This encodes CASSYRDRGLNRELFF.

This clone has just a few counts. The rearrangement joins TRBV28 to TRBJ1-1, with 7 nucleotides matching TRBD1. V shed 6 bases and J 1 base; nucleotides not matched to a gene: 8. The CDR3 length is 15 residues. Germline V gene sequence: CDR1 MDHEN, CDR2 SYDVKM. CDR3 region: CASSLHGTANTEAFF. For the CDR3, the DNA is TGTGCCAGCAGCCTACACGGGACAGCGAACACTGAAGCTTTCTTT.

This chain joins TRBV7-3 and TRBJ2-3; D unclear. Germline V gene lookup returns CDR1 SGHTA and CDR2 FQGTGA. CDR3 length equals 14 residues. V lost 5 bases and J 4 bases, leaving 13 bases between the germline ends. DNA for the CDR3: TGTGCCAGCAGCCCAGGTGGCAGTTCAGATACGCAGTATTTT. Translation: CASSPGGSSDTQYF.

The V and J genes are TRBV7-3 and TRBJ1-1; 7 bases align to TRBD1. Trimming cost V 4 bases and J 6 bases; bases outside gene matches: 8. CDR1 is SGHTA, CDR2 FQGTGA, per germline. The CDR3 is 14 residues long. CDR3 nucleotides: TGTGCCAGCAGCTCAGGGGGGACAATCGCTGAAGCTTTCTTT. Translating gives CASSSGGTIAEAFF.

This clone was detected only a few times. This chain joins TRBV7-9 and TRBJ2-2; perhaps TRBD2 as D (6 bases). V was cut by 7 bases and J by 1 base, with 16 bases left in between. CDR1 SEHNR and CDR2 FQNEAQ come from the germline V gene (reference sequence). The CDR3 covers 16 residues. The CDR3: CASTPWGGENTGELFF. The CDR3 DNA reads as TGTGCCAGCACCCCTTGGGGCGGGGAGAACACCGGGGAGCTGTTTTTT.

This clone has just a few counts. The chain has TRBV2 and TRBJ1-2; D is perhaps TRBD1 (5 bases). V was cut by 9 bases and J by 4 bases, with 12 bases left in between. Germline lookup yields CDR1 SNHLY and CDR2 FYNNEI. This CDR3 has 12 residues. CDR3 in DNA: TGTGCCAGAGATCGACAGATCTATGGCTACACCTTC. Amino acid sequence: CARDRQIYGYTF.

In DNA, the CDR3 is TGTGCCAGCGGAGGAGGGTCGCAATTGGAAGCTTTCTTT. Its protein product is CASGGGSQLEAFF. This rearrangement joins TRBV28 to TRBJ1-1; D unresolved. The CDR3 spans 13 residues. Deletions cut 8 bases from V and 8 bases from J, with 18 bases between. Germline CDR1 and CDR2: MDHEN and SYDVKM.

CDR3 bases: TGTGCCAGCAGTCAAGACAGGGGCCAAACCTACGAGCAGTACTTC. It translates to CASSQDRGQTYEQYF. This chain uses TRBV27 with TRBJ2-7; TRBD1 matches 8 bases. Germline-derived CDR1 and CDR2 are MNHEY and SMNVEV (reference sequence). After removal of 5 bases from V and 2 bases from J, the junction contained 8 bases not matched to a gene. This CDR3 has 15 residues.

The chain has TRBV5-6 and TRBJ2-3; TRBD2 agrees at 11 bases. The germline CDR1 and CDR2 sequences are SGHDT and YYEEEE. This CDR3 is built from 15 residues. V trimming: 1 base; J trimming: 4 bases; junction bases outside the gene matches: 2. DNA for the CDR3: TGTGCCAGCAGCTTGAAACTAGCGGGAGCAGATACGCAGTATTTT. It yields the protein CASSLKLAGADTQYF.

The genes are TRBV27 and TRBJ2-5, with D unresolved. In germline, CDR1 is MNHEY, CDR2 SMNVEV (reference sequence). This CDR3 is built from 13 residues. V dropped 6 bases and J dropped 7 bases, with 15 bases sitting between them. CDR3 DNA: TGTGCCAGCAGCGCTCAATCGTCCGGGACCCAGTACTTC. Its translation: CASSAQSSGTQYF.

This clone was counted between two and nine times. The chain is built from TRBV5-4 and TRBJ2-2; a possible D gene is TRBD2 (6 bases). The CDR3 is 15 amino acids. Trimming left V 3 bases short and J 0 bases short, with 9 bases between. In germline, CDR1 is SGHNT, CDR2 YYREEE (reference sequence). The CDR3, as DNA: TGTGCCAGCAGCTCGCGGGGCGCGAACACCGGGGAGCTGTTTTTT. It codes for CASSSRGANTGELFF.

The J gene is TRBJ2-1, the V gene TRBV4-3, with 10 bases fitting TRBD2. Germline V CDR1 and CDR2: LGHNA, YSLEER. V dropped 2 bases and J dropped 6; count of bases not matched to a gene: 7. The CDR3 sequence is 16 residues long. The DNA for the CDR3 is TGCGCCAGCAGCCAACTAAGCGGGAGGGCCCTCAATGAGCAGTTCTTC. This translates into CASSQLSGRALNEQFF.

This clone occurred a few times. Other DNA variants within this sample encode the same CDR3. The chain combines TRBV18 with TRBJ1-2; TRBD1 matches 8 bases. With V trimmed by 3 bases and J by 5 bases, 2 bases remained unmatched. The CDR3 length is 13 residues. From germline, CDR1 is KGHSH and CDR2 LQKENI. The CDR3 region has the DNA TGTGCCAGCTCACCGGACAGGGAATATGGCTACACCTTC. Amino acid sequence: CASSPDREYGYTF.

The rearrangement joins TRBV28 to TRBJ2-7; 8 nucleotides agree with TRBD1. V shed 6 bases and J 4 bases; nucleotides not matched to a gene: 5. The CDR3 runs 13 residues. Germline V gives CDR1 MDHEN, CDR2 SYDVKM. CDR3 nucleotide sequence: TGTGCCAGCAGGATAGACAGGGGATACGAGCAGTACTTC. This translates into CASRIDRGYEQYF.

This clone was detected a few times. CDR3 protein: CASSGRGAPYNEQFF. The CDR3 region has the DNA TGTGCCAGCAGCGGAAGAGGTGCCCCCTACAATGAGCAGTTCTTC. The chain uses TRBV9 and TRBJ2-1, with D unclear. The CDR3 is 15 residues long. V dropped 3 bases and J dropped 2 bases, with 12 bases sitting between them. Per germline, CDR1 SGDLS and CDR2 YYNGEE. Variable domain in full (rest from reference TRBV9 and TRBJ2-1): DSGVTQTPKHLITATGQRVTLRCSPRSGDLSVYWYQQSLDQGLQFLIQYYNGEERAKGNILERFSAQQFPDLHSELNLSSLELGDSALYFCASSGRGAPYNEQFFGPGTRLTVL.

The chain has TRBV7-7 and TRBJ2-7; D might be TRBD1 (5 bases). The CDR3 runs 17 residues. The germline V gene encodes CDR1 SSHAT and CDR2 FNYEAQ (reference sequence). Trimming cost V 1 base and J 0 bases, with 16 bases left between them. The DNA of the CDR3 is TGTGCCAGCAGCTTAGGGCTAAGGACAAGGAGCTCCTACGAGCAGTACTTC. This sequence encodes CASSLGLRTRSSYEQYF.

This rearrangement joins TRBV6-5 to TRBJ2-3, with 9 positions matching TRBD2. V lost 6 bases and J lost 6; bases outside the gene matches: 7. CDR1 is MNHEY, CDR2 SVGAGI, per germline. The CDR3 contains 14 residues. CDR3 in DNA: TGTGCCAGCAGCAGGGGGGCGGGAGGGGATACGCAGTATTTT. Translation: CASSRGAGGDTQYF.

The chain employs TRBV7-2 and TRBJ2-6; D not resolved. Germline CDR1 SGHTA, CDR2 FQGNSA. The length of the CDR3 is 16 residues. Trimming took 1 base from V and 1 from J, leaving 8 bases between them. CDR3 nucleotides: TGTGCCAGCAGCTTAGTGTTGGAGTCTGGGGCCAACGTCCTGACTTTC. It is translated as CASSLVLESGANVLTF.

The chain couples TRBV21-1 to TRBJ2-4; the DNA was not used to check the table's D call, TRBD2. TRBV21-1 is a pseudogene. The CDR3 is made up of 16 amino acids. The CDR3 here is CASSPTVREAKNIQYF. The CDR3 coding sequence is TGTGCCAGCAGCCCCACGGTGAGGGAAGCCAAAAACATTCAGTACTTC.

This clone was picked up a small number of times. The rearrangement links TRBV5-6 to TRBJ2-3, with D perhaps TRBD2 (6 bases). The V end was cut by 1 base, the J end by 4 bases, with 13 bases between. This CDR3 comprises 15 residues. Germline CDR1 and CDR2: SGHDT and YYEEEE. The chain's CDR3 is CASSLLGGEADTQYF. The CDR3 DNA reads TGTGCCAGCAGCTTGCTGGGGGGAGAGGCAGATACGCAGTATTTT.

The chain employs TRBV6-5 and TRBJ2-6; the match to TRBD1 covers 8 bases. V trimming: 6 bases; J trimming: 2 bases; junction bases outside the gene matches: 3. Germline CDR1 MNHEY, CDR2 SVGAGI. The CDR3 is made up of 15 amino acids. This CDR3 reads CASRPQGAGANVLTF. The CDR3 region has the DNA TGTGCCAGCAGACCACAGGGGGCTGGGGCCAACGTCCTGACTTTC.

V gene TRBV7-2 combines with J gene TRBJ1-2, with a possible D match to TRBD1 (5 bases). In germline, CDR1 is SGHTA, CDR2 FQGNSA. CDR3 size: 16 residues. The V gene lost 0 bases and the J gene lost 3 bases, with 14 bases spanning the gap. CDR3 bases: TGTGCCAGCAGCTTAGCCCTGAAGACAGCAGACTATGGCTACACCTTC. Amino acid sequence: CASSLALKTADYGYTF.

There are a few counts of this clone. J is TRBJ1-1 and V is TRBV11-2, with TRBD1 as a possible D gene (6 bases). V lost 5 bases to trimming and J lost 8 bases, with 9 bases between them. This CDR3 contains 11 residues. Germline assignment: CDR1 SGHAT and CDR2 FQNNGV. The CDR3 here is CASSLGAEAFF. DNA for the CDR3: TGTGCCAGCAGCCTGGGGGCGGAAGCTTTCTTT.

The chain is built from TRBV7-2 and TRBJ2-2, with D possibly being TRBD1 (6 bases). Trimming removed 4 bases at V and 2 bases at J, with 17 bases between. Germline CDR1 SGHTA, CDR2 FQGNSA. This CDR3 is 17 amino acids long. CDR3 sequence: CASSSLSRGLNTGELFF. In DNA form, the CDR3 reads TGTGCCAGCAGCTCCCTGTCCAGGGGTTTAAACACCGGGGAGCTGTTTTTT.

This chain joins TRBV5-1 and TRBJ1-2; 8 bases agree with TRBD1. The J segment lost 8 bases and the V segment lost 4 bases, leaving 4 bases of the junction unmatched. The CDR3 has 12 amino acids. The germline V gene encodes CDR1 SGHRS and CDR2 YFSETQ. As DNA, the CDR3 is TGCGCCAGCAGCCTCGGACAGGGAGGCTACACCTTC. Translating it yields CASSLGQGGYTF.

In this sample, this clone turned up a few times. The chain links TRBV11-2 to TRBJ2-1, with 11 positions matching TRBD2. The CDR3 loop spans 17 amino acids. The germline CDR1 and CDR2 sequences are SGHAT and FQNNGV. With V trimmed by 4 bases and J by 6 bases, 11 bases remained unmatched. CDR3 nucleotides: TGTGCCAGCAGCTCCGCTCTACTAGCGGGAGTAGGCAATGAGCAGTTCTTC. Translated, it gives CASSSALLAGVGNEQFF.

This clone was seen more than once but under ten times. CDR3 sequence: CASNQGQITGELFF. DNA of the CDR3: TGTGCCAGCAATCAGGGACAGATCACCGGGGAGCTGTTTTTT. The gene calls are TRBV11-2 and TRBJ2-2, with TRBD1 matching 7 bases. The CDR3 length is 14 residues. Germline loops: CDR1 SGHAT, CDR2 FQNNGV. With 7 bases clipped from V and 4 bases from J, the junction kept 6 bases outside the gene matches.

The V and J genes are TRBV2 and TRBJ2-1, with 8 positions matching TRBD2. V gave up 7 bases and J gave up 12 bases; unmatched junction bases: 17. The CDR3 sequence is 15 residues long. In germline, CDR1 is SNHLY, CDR2 FYNNEI. CDR3 in DNA: TGTGCCAGCACCCCCGAGGGTCTAGCGGGTAAGCTGCAGTTCTTC. It encodes CASTPEGLAGKLQFF. Complete variable domain (other parts from reference TRBV2 and TRBJ2-1): EPEVTQTPSHQVTQMGQEVILRCVPISNHLYFYWYRQILGQKVEFLVSFYNNEISEKSEIFDDQFSVERPDGSNFTLKIRSTKLEDSAMYFCASTPEGLAGKLQFFGPGTRLTVL.

This clone was seen a handful of times. The V call is TRBV28, the J call TRBJ1-1; 9 nucleotides align to TRBD1. Germline V lookup: CDR1 MDHEN, CDR2 SYDVKM. This CDR3 region has 13 residues. The junction had 7 bases not matched to a gene; V was cut back by 3 bases and J by 11 bases. The CDR3: CASSLGQGVRAFF. The CDR3 DNA is TGTGCCAGCAGTTTGGGACAGGGAGTAAGGGCTTTCTTT.

This rearrangement joins TRBV12-5 to TRBJ2-1, with D hard to call. This CDR3 is built from 12 residues. Germline V CDR1 and CDR2: LGHNT, FRNRAP. Trimming stripped 0 bases from V and 10 bases from J, with 7 bases between. CDR3 sequence (DNA): TGTGCTAGTGGTTTGGTAATCGGGGAGCAGTTCTTC. Translation: CASGLVIGEQFF. The full variable domain, its missing parts supplied by reference TRBV12-5 and TRBJ2-1, is DARVTQTPRHKVTEMGQEVTMRCQPILGHNTVFWYRQTMMQGLELLAYFRNRAPLDDSGMPKDRFSAEMPDATLATLKIQPSEPRDSAVYFCASGLVIGEQFFGPGTRLTVL.

The V call is TRBV11-3, the J call TRBJ1-1; 9 bases match TRBD1. The CDR3 contains 16 residues. The V and J ends lost 0 bases and 1 base, in that order; junction bases with no gene match: 3. Germline CDR1 reads SGHNT; CDR2 reads YENEEA. The CDR3 protein is CASSLERTGANTEAFF. The CDR3 DNA reads TGTGCCAGCAGCTTAGAACGGACAGGGGCGAACACTGAAGCTTTCTTT.